This TCR beta chain derives from a study of blood T cell repertoires in COVID-19 (dated by TCRdb to the early 2020s). As for the study more broadly: The collaborator samples originated in the United States, Italy and Spain and spanned the acute and convalescent phases of COVID-19. Subjects who had been exposed to COVID-19, were actively infected with it, or had recovered from it provided the deeply sampled blood TCRbeta repertoires that made up the dataset. HLA class I and class II types, where available, came from metadata supplied by the sample provider rather than from assay-based typing. The repertoires were made available in a free public database intended to serve as a resource for research on the immune response to SARS-CoV-2. The material from the prospective study consisted of cDNA or gDNA derived from T cells, B-cell-depleted T cells, or PBMCs. Samples came from the ongoing ImmuneRACE study (first 160 participants) plus 1,254 subjects from 6 global collaborators. Nearly every sample came with metadata listing a de-identified subject ID, COVID-19 status, age in years and sex. Findings and caveats that apply to the study as a whole: The quantity of clinical and demographic metadata differed by source and by participant and was supplied without curation.

A second Seattle source provided samples from volunteer blood donors who had recovered from COVID-19. Collaborating institutions collected whole blood in K2EDTA tubes following their own protocols. For TCRbeta analysis, collaborator samples were shipped as frozen whole blood, as isolated PBMCs, or as DNA extracted from either sample type. Comment on this clone: It lacks a known antigen. No base-level quality is on record; no much larger clone is a single base apart.

In the germline V gene (reference sequence), CDR1 corresponds to LNHDA and CDR2 to SQIVND. V is pared back by 9 bases and J by 0 bases, with 14 bases lying between the germline termini. The CDR3 contains 14 residues, cysteine and phenylalanine counted. Only the CDR3 DNA stays, 42 bases, in frame from base 1. The immunoSEQ Assay, a bias-controlled multiplex PCR, was used to amplify TCRbeta CDR3 regions from genomic DNA. Under the source paper's analysis protocol: The number of nucleated cells in each sample was estimated by amplification of reference gene primers within the assay. To quantify the absolute abundance of each unique TCRbeta CDR3 rearrangement, sequence reads were collapsed and filtered. For each sample, productive Simpson clonality was calculated by taking the square root of Simpson's diversity index across productive rearrangements. Not all clones reach the TCRdb copy of this immuneACCESS table, which keeps in-frame sequences only. Checked studies attribute under half of the gap to unresolved V genes and leave the rest unexplained. The V and J calls and clone size are taken from that table; D and trimming were inferred from the DNA. The sample records hundreds of thousands of clones, approximately 83% of which are singletons. Clones ranked in the top ten supply around 2.1% of the sample.

What was sequenced was peripheral blood. The sequence was obtained from a woman aged 30 to 39 who had recovered from COVID-19. The V and J genes are TRBV19 and TRBJ2-5, with the D gene too uncertain to name. The bases are TGTGCCAGATTGACTTCGCGGAACCAAGAGACCCAGTACTTC. It is translated as CARLTSRNQETQYF.